This TCR beta chain was recorded in a study of beta chain features in type 1 diabetes (dated by TCRdb to 2017 to 2018). In terms of the full investigation: Mean age, gender distribution, total cell number and subset yield were not different between patients and healthy donors. A total of about 100,000,000 sorted cells were examined across all samples, and RNA yield correlated strongly with the number of cells per subset. The study compared TCRB repertoires of sorted circulating CD4+ T cell subsets between recently diagnosed type 1 diabetes patients and matched healthy donors. Regulatory and stem cell-like memory subsets were obtained from only 8 patients and roughly 8 healthy donors, while naive and central memory subsets were obtained from all 28 donors.

The High Capacity cDNA Reverse Transcription Kit was used to reverse transcribe all of the isolated RNA, meaning that expressed TCRB transcripts were what got sequenced. Deep immunoSEQ sequencing was performed on naive, central memory and regulatory T cell samples, with an average of roughly 3.6 million total reads per sample. Sorted cells were lysed in RLT buffer and RNA was extracted with DNase-treated RNeasy Micro or Mini kits, depending on cell number. Each cell subset was processed on its own to prevent cross-contamination, while patient and healthy donor samples were processed together. The immunoSEQ multiplex PCR was used to amplify TCRB sequences from cDNA, yielding 87-bp fragments that span the CDR3 region. Sequencing of the amplicons was done on the Illumina HiSeq platform. Per the authors' processing: PCR bias was corrected computationally using synthetic template baselines, and reads within Hamming distance 2 were collapsed, with unmergeable singletons discarded. Reads were aligned to IMGT to assign V, D and J genes, CDR3 length, and insertions or deletions at six rearrangement sites. Within each subset, clonotype counts were normalized to sorted cell number, and only after that were true diversity and Gini coefficients computed with the tcR R package. Repertoire sharing was quantified using the overlap coefficient calculated on TCRB nucleotide sequences. Out-of-frame TCRB sequences from naive cells were analyzed as a proxy for the pre-selection repertoire. This is the immuneACCESS table as TCRdb keeps it, with only in-frame sequences that have V and J called. A part of the clones is gone; compared with another copy, unresolved V genes explain less than half, and the rest is unexplained. That table gives V, J and clone size, and the DNA gave D and trimming. The sample contains some 410,000 clones, around 13% of them found a single time. Roughly 0.035% of the sample is held by the ten biggest clonotypes.

As concerns this clone: Which antigen it targets is not known. No much larger clonotype is one base removed from it; base qualities were not supplied.

Each donor gave one peripheral blood draw, averaging around 0.11 L, which was collected into heparinised tubes. A BD FACSAria II was used to sort naive, central memory, regulatory and stem cell-like memory CD4+ T cells with a panel that included CD45RO, CCR7, CD25, CD127, CD95 and CD27. A purity above 95% was achieved for all sorted populations. PBMCs were isolated immediately by Lymphoprep density gradient centrifugation and stained directly without culture. Samples were stained and sorted in pairs, with one healthy donor and one patient per experiment, so that batch effects were minimized. The junction carries 9 bases between V and J, which are trimmed by 5 bases and 5 bases respectively. The germline V gene gives CDR1 as SGHTA and CDR2 as FQGNSA. The CDR3, from cysteine to phenylalanine, totals 12 residues. The CDR3 DNA has 36 bases and is translated from base 1. The paper as a whole reports these results and caveats: Naive, central memory and regulatory TCRB repertoires appeared to be more similar among patients than among healthy donors. At VDJ recombination sites, type 1 diabetes patients had fewer insertions and more deleted nucleotides, which implies abnormalities in thymic rearrangement. Shorter templates might have been favored by PCR, but patient and control samples were amplified and corrected together, so both groups would have been affected equally by any skew. In all four CD4+ subsets, TCRB CDR3 length was moderately but significantly shorter in type 1 diabetes patients. Because cDNA rather than genomic DNA was sequenced, highly expressing activated cells could have been over-represented, although no difference in activation and CD3 levels was found between groups. Only small numbers of individuals were included in the HLA sub-analyses, which left unresolved whether HLA type had any influence on TCRB rearrangement.

The chain joins TRBV7-2 to TRBJ1-1, with the D gene not confidently named. The origin of this receptor is a man aged 25-45 years in good health. Sequences were obtained from naive CD4+ T cells from blood. The cell subset or site label here, explained by the study, means: true naive CD4+ T cells. The sequenced DNA: TGTGCCAGCAGCCAAACAGTAACTGAAGCTTTCTTT. Its coded protein is CASSQTVTEAFF.